This T cell receptor beta chain was captured in a study of identifying expanded T cells in peripheral blood. Germline V gene lookup returns CDR1 SGHRS and CDR2 YFSETQ. The V and J ends lost 2 bases and 2 bases respectively, with 17 bases between them. This CDR3 spans 16 amino acids. Profiled with immunoSEQ multiplex PCR; TCRdb holds only in-frame clones, not every one. This sample has under 150,000 clones, with approximately 80% found just once. This chain connects TRBV5-1 to TRBJ2-7; D possibly corresponds to TRBD1 (6 bases). The sequence derives from a person aged 18-69 years in good health. Sample: blood. The CDR3 coding sequence is TGCGCCAGCAGCTTCGACCCACGACAGGCGGCCTACGAGCAGTACTTC. The encoded protein is CASSFDPRQAAYEQYF.